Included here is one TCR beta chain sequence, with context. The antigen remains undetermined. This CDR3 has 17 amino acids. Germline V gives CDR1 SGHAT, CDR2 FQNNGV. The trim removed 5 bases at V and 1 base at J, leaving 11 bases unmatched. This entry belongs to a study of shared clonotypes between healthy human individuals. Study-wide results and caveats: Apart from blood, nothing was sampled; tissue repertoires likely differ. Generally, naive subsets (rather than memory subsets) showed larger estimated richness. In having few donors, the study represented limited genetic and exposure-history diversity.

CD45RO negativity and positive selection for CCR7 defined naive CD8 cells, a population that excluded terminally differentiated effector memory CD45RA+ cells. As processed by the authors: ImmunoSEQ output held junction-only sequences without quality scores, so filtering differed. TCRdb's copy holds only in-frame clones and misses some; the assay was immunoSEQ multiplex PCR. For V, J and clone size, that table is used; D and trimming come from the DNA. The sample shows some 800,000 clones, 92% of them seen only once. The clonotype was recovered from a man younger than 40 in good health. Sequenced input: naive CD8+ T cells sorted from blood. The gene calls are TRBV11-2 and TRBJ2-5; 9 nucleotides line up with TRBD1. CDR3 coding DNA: TGTGCCAGCAGCCTCTATACAGGGGGCAGGCGCCAAGAGACCCAGTACTTC. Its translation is CASSLYTGGRRQETQYF.